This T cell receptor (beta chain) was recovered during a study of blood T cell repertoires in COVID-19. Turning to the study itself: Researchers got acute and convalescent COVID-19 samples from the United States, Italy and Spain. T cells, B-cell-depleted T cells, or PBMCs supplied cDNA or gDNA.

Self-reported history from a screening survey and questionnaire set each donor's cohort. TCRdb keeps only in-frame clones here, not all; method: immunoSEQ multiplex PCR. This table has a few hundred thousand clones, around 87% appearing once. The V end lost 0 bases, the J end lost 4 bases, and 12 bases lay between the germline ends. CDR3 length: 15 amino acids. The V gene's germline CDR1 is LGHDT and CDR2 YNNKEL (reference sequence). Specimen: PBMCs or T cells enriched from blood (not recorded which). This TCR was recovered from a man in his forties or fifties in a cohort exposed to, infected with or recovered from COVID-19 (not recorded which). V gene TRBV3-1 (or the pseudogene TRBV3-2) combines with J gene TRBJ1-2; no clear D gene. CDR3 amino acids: CASSQDRAGPYGYTF. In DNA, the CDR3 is TGTGCCAGCAGCCAAGATCGCGCAGGCCCCTATGGCTACACCTTC.